The sequence of this TCR beta chain was determined in a study of T cells in Graves' hyperthyroidism and ophthalmopathy. Turning to the study itself: Before treatment of any kind, peripheral blood was taken at initial diagnosis.

This clonotype was counted ten times or more. CDR1 and CDR2 from the germline V gene are MNHNS and SASEGT. The CDR3 runs 16 residues. Trimming took 6 bases from V and 8 from J; bases not matched to a gene: 16. Amplified TCR beta CDR3 regions derived from RNA transcripts. When the TCR CDR3 underwent first-round RT-PCR, the HTBI primer set was used. TCRdb re-called the multiplex PCR reads with MiXCR, one entry per CDR3 protein. The sample lists around 420,000 distinct CDR3 sequences, about 15% occurring once. PBMCs came from around 10 ml fresh peripheral blood. The V call is TRBV6-1, the J call TRBJ1-5, with TRBD1 matching 7 bases. The TCR was taken from a young woman with Graves' hyperthyroidism. Sequenced sample: blood. The CDR3 DNA reads TGTGCCAGCAGCGGGGGAGGGGGCGGAATAATTGAGCCCCAGCATTTT. The encoded protein is CASSGGGGGIIEPQHF.